Each of the 21 T cell receptor beta chains below was sequenced from the same sample in a study of cytomegalovirus exposure and HLA in healthy donors. It was with 60 Vbeta and 13 Jbeta primers that the PCR ran. TCRdb's copy holds only in-frame clones and misses some; the assay was immunoSEQ multiplex PCR. Of more than 140,000 clones detected, about three quarters appear once; the ten largest clones hold roughly 0.7%. What was sequenced was PBMCs. All receptors derive from a male donor in good health and CMV-seronegative.

The chain links TRBV4-3 to TRBJ2-2, with 9 bases fitting TRBD1. With V trimmed by 0 bases and J by 5 bases, 4 bases remained unmatched. Germline assignment: CDR1 LGHNA and CDR2 YSLEER. The CDR3 spans 16 residues. This CDR3 is CASSQDTGGWTGELFF. The CDR3 DNA reads as TGCGCCAGCAGCCAAGACACAGGGGGCTGGACCGGGGAGCTGTTTTTT.

The chain uses TRBV30 and TRBJ1-6, with D possibly matching TRBD1 (6 bases). Trimming pared 1 base from V and 7 bases from J, leaving 11 bases between. This CDR3 spans 14 amino acids. Germline CDR1 reads GTSNPN; CDR2 reads SVGIG (reference sequence). The CDR3 sequence is CAWSAGVVNSPLHF. The CDR3 coding sequence is TGTGCCTGGAGTGCAGGGGTGGTGAATTCACCCCTCCACTTT.

CDR3 protein: CASSQDSGGRYGYTF. In DNA form, the CDR3 reads TGTGCCAGCAGCCAAGATTCGGGGGGACGATATGGCTACACCTTC. The V call is TRBV14, the J call TRBJ1-2, with D perhaps matching TRBD1 (5 bases). Between the trimmed V and J ends, which lost 0 bases and 5 bases, there was a span of 13 bases. Per germline, CDR1 SGHDN and CDR2 FVKESK. CDR3 size: 15 residues.

The chain links TRBV6-1 to TRBJ1-3, with D possibly matching TRBD1 (6 bases). V was cut by 1 base and J by 3 bases, with 16 bases left in between. Per germline, CDR1 MNHNS and CDR2 SASEGT. The CDR3 spans 17 residues. In DNA, the CDR3 is TGTGCCAGCAGTGAAGGTGCGGGCAGGGGATATGGAAACACCATATATTTT. It specifies CASSEGAGRGYGNTIYF.

The table lists this clone with a count of one. This chain uses TRBV6-1 with TRBJ2-1; D might be TRBD2 (5 bases). V was clipped by 7 bases and J by 0 bases, with 13 bases between them. This CDR3 is built from 15 residues. Germline CDR1 and CDR2: MNHNS and SASEGT. The CDR3 reads CASILGRGSYNEQFF. CDR3 DNA: TGTGCCAGCATACTCGGACGGGGCTCCTACAATGAGCAGTTCTTC.

The rearrangement joins TRBV6-5 to TRBJ1-1, with a possible D match to TRBD1 (5 bases). The CDR3 is made up of 13 amino acids. Between the trimmed V and J ends, which lost 7 bases and 5 bases, there was a span of 14 bases. Germline V gives CDR1 MNHEY, CDR2 SVGAGI. This CDR3 reads CASTSGSVTEAFF. The DNA for the CDR3 is TGTGCCAGCACCTCAGGGTCGGTTACTGAAGCTTTCTTT.

The chain recombines TRBV19 with TRBJ1-2; the D is unclear. Trimming left V 4 bases short and J 0 bases short, with 6 bases between. Germline values: CDR1 LNHDA, CDR2 SQIVND (reference sequence). This CDR3 has 13 amino acids. The CDR3, as DNA: TGTGCCAGTAGTAGAGCGACTAACTATGGCTACACCTTC. This sequence encodes CASSRATNYGYTF. Looking up the rest from reference TRBV19 and TRBJ1-2 gives the full variable domain: DGGITQSPKYLFRKEGQNVTLSCEQNLNHDAMYWYRQDPGQGLRLIYYSQIVNDFQKGDIAEGYSVSREKKESFPLTVTSAQKNPTAFYLCASSRATNYGYTFGSGTRLTVV.

The sample holds a few counts of this clone. This rearrangement joins TRBV2 to TRBJ2-7; 8 bases map to TRBD1. Germline CDR1 and CDR2: SNHLY and FYNNEI. The CDR3 is 14 residues long. V shed 11 bases and J 0 bases; nucleotides not matched to a gene: 9. The CDR3 reads CAGGTGRSSYEQYF. CDR3 DNA sequence: TGTGCCGGCGGGACAGGAAGATCCTCCTACGAGCAGTACTTC.

The J gene is TRBJ2-1, the V gene TRBV6-4; 8 bases are shared with TRBD2. V shed 3 bases and J 0 bases; nucleotides not matched to a gene: 4. Germline V gene data show CDR1 as MRHNA and CDR2 as SNTAGT. There are 16 residues in the CDR3. CDR3 loop: CASSETGTSSYNEQFF. In DNA form, the CDR3 reads TGTGCCAGCAGTGAGACCGGGACTAGCTCCTACAATGAGCAGTTCTTC.

This clone showed up just once. This chain links TRBV29-1 with TRBJ2-2; 7 positions agree with TRBD1. The CDR3 spans 13 residues. The V and J ends lost 6 bases and 4 bases, in that order; junction bases with no gene match: 5. The germline gives CDR1 SQVTM, CDR2 ANQGSEA. The CDR3 spells CSVFGQATGELFF. The CDR3 nucleotides are TGCAGCGTGTTCGGACAGGCCACCGGGGAGCTGTTTTTT.

CDR3 bases: TGTGCCAGCAGCTCTCCGGGACTAGCGGGAGGGGGAGATACGCAGTATTTT. Amino acid sequence: CASSSPGLAGGGDTQYF. The V call is TRBV5-4, the J call TRBJ2-3, with TRBD2 identical over 16 bases. This CDR3 is 17 amino acids long. Unmatched junction bases numbered 6, after V lost 3 bases and J lost 5 bases. Germline V CDR1 and CDR2: SGHNT, YYREEE (reference sequence).

CDR3 sequence: CSVPPGELGTEAFF. DNA of the CDR3: TGCAGCGTTCCCCCAGGGGAGTTAGGCACTGAAGCTTTCTTT. The chain has TRBV29-1 and TRBJ1-1, with D maybe TRBD1 (6 bases). Trimming cost V 5 bases and J 4 bases, with 17 bases left between them. CDR1 and CDR2 from the germline V gene are SQVTM and ANQGSEA. This CDR3 is 14 amino acids long.

The CDR3 coding sequence is TGTGCCAGCTCACCGTTAGCGGGAGGGCCAATTAGCTATCAGCAGTTCTTC. Protein sequence: CASSPLAGGPISYQQFF. The rearrangement links TRBV18 to TRBJ2-1, with 11 bases aligning to TRBD2. Per germline, CDR1 KGHSH and CDR2 LQKENI. The V segment lost 3 bases and the J segment 11 bases; nucleotides outside the gene matches: 15. The CDR3 contains 17 residues.

J is TRBJ2-3 and V is TRBV9; D might be TRBD2 (6 bases). The V gene's germline CDR1 is SGDLS and CDR2 YYNGEE. Trimming cost V 0 bases and J 5 bases, with 16 bases left between them. The CDR3 consists of 16 residues. CDR3 DNA sequence: TGTGCCAGCAGCGTAGATGGAGCGGGTGTTGGAGATACGCAGTATTTT. Amino acids: CASSVDGAGVGDTQYF. The entire variable domain, with the rest obtained from reference TRBV9 and TRBJ2-3, is as follows: DSGVTQTPKHLITATGQRVTLRCSPRSGDLSVYWYQQSLDQGLQFLIQYYNGEERAKGNILERFSAQQFPDLHSELNLSSLELGDSALYFCASSVDGAGVGDTQYFGPGTRLTVL.

The chain couples TRBV19 to TRBJ1-2; D gene ambiguous. The CDR3 loop spans 13 amino acids. CDR1 and CDR2 (germline): LNHDA, SQIVND (reference sequence). The ends were cut back, 0 bases at V and 7 bases at J, with 9 bases in the middle. For the CDR3, the DNA is TGTGCCAGTAGTATAGACGCCGCGAGTGGCTACACCTTC. Protein product: CASSIDAASGYTF.

This rearrangement joins TRBV4-2 to TRBJ2-2, with 10 nucleotides matching TRBD2. Per the germline V gene, CDR1 is LGHNA and CDR2 is YNFKEQ. The length of the CDR3 is 15 residues. V gave up 7 bases and J gave up 3 bases; unmatched junction bases: 5. CDR3 sequence (DNA): TGTGCCAGCATCCCTAGCGGGAGAGACACCGGGGAGCTGTTTTTT. It is translated as CASIPSGRDTGELFF.

This clone came up once. The CDR3 DNA reads as TGTGCCAGCAGCGTAGCTGGTAGGAACACTGAAGCTTTCTTT. Translating it yields CASSVAGRNTEAFF. The rearrangement joins TRBV9 to TRBJ1-1; D remains unclear. Germline V gene sequence: CDR1 SGDLS, CDR2 YYNGEE. Trimming took off 0 bases at V and 1 base at J, with 7 bases between the two ends. CDR3 size: 14 residues.

CDR3 in amino acids: CASSLAITSYGYTF. The CDR3 coding sequence is TGTGCCAGCAGCTTAGCGATCACCAGCTATGGCTACACCTTC. The rearrangement uses TRBV7-2 and TRBJ1-2; D remains ambiguous. V was trimmed by 0 bases and J by 4 bases, leaving 9 bases between them. The CDR3 length is 14 residues. Germline CDR1 reads SGHTA; CDR2 reads FQGNSA.

V gene TRBV7-7 combines with J gene TRBJ1-5; TRBD1 matches 7 bases. J was trimmed by 2 bases and V by 4 bases; bases with no gene match: 5. Germline V lookup: CDR1 SSHAT, CDR2 FNYEAQ (reference sequence). The length of the CDR3 is 15 residues. CDR3 loop: CASSCGQEGNQPQHF. CDR3 in DNA: TGTGCCAGCAGCTGCGGACAGGAGGGCAATCAGCCCCAGCATTTT.

The chain is built from TRBV6-5 and TRBJ1-1; no clear D. There are 13 residues in the CDR3. In germline, CDR1 is MNHEY, CDR2 SVGAGI. Trimming shortened V by 8 bases and J by 0 bases, and 10 bases separated the two germline ends. The CDR3 region is CASATELNTEAFF. CDR3 nucleotide sequence: TGTGCCAGCGCTACAGAGTTGAACACTGAAGCTTTCTTT.

The chain recombines TRBV21-1 with TRBJ1-2; TRBD1, the table's D call, lacks a check against the DNA. TRBV21-1 constitutes a pseudogene. The CDR3 is made up of 18 amino acids. The CDR3 reads CASRGSDRGPSANYGYTF. The CDR3 DNA reads TGTGCCAGCAGGGGGAGTGACAGGGGGCCCAGTGCTAACTATGGCTACACCTTC.